These 23 T cell receptor beta chains share one sample of origin, sequenced in a study of blood T cell repertoires in COVID-19 (TCRdb year 2020). The library was prepared using the immunoSEQ multiplex PCR assay. TCRdb's version of the immuneACCESS table is confined to in-frame rearrangements and falls short of the full clone set. An unresolved V gene accounts for under half of the shortfall where checked; the remainder is of unknown origin. Here the sample has 490,000 or so clones; about 85% occur a single time. Around 7.9% of the sample is held by the ten biggest clonotypes. The specimen was PBMCs or T cells enriched from blood (not recorded which). The receptors here all came from a woman in her fifties or sixties who had recovered from COVID-19.

This chain joins TRBV11-2 and TRBJ1-5, with TRBD1 identical over 9 bases. Losses at the gene ends were 5 bases for V and 7 bases for J; bases not matched to a gene: 9. Germline CDR1 is SGHAT and CDR2 is FQNNGV. There are 15 residues in the CDR3. The CDR3 sequence is CASSLTGGGWQPQHF. Here the CDR3 DNA reads TGTGCCAGCAGCCTGACAGGGGGAGGGTGGCAGCCCCAGCATTTT.

Here the CDR3 reads CASSSMGQPTGELFF. CDR3 in DNA: TGTGCCAGCAGCTCTATGGGACAGCCCACCGGGGAGCTGTTTTTT. The rearrangement uses TRBV28 and TRBJ2-2; 7 bases map to TRBD1. There are 15 residues in the CDR3. Per the germline V gene, CDR1 is MDHEN and CDR2 is SYDVKM. Trimming took 6 bases from V and 4 from J; bases not matched to a gene: 8.

On this clone: This CDR3 is also generated by other DNA sequences in the sample. The V call is TRBV12-5, the J call TRBJ2-3; 10 bases align to TRBD1. Germline V gives CDR1 LGHNT, CDR2 FRNRAP. After removal of 1 base from V and 6 bases from J, the junction contained 4 bases not matched to a gene. CDR3 length equals 15 residues. CDR3 protein: CASGLGQGASDTQYF. For the CDR3, the DNA is TGTGCTAGTGGTTTGGGACAGGGGGCGTCGGATACGCAGTATTTT. Variable domain in full (rest from reference TRBV12-5 and TRBJ2-3): DARVTQTPRHKVTEMGQEVTMRCQPILGHNTVFWYRQTMMQGLELLAYFRNRAPLDDSGMPKDRFSAEMPDATLATLKIQPSEPRDSAVYFCASGLGQGASDTQYFGPGTRLTVL.

In this sample, this clone turned up once. The genes are TRBV12-5 and TRBJ1-4; 10 bases match TRBD1. The CDR3 spans 14 residues. Germline trimming cut 5 bases from V and 7 bases from J; bases unmatched to any gene: 4. The V gene's germline CDR1 is LGHNT and CDR2 FRNRAP. This chain's CDR3 is CASGTGQGSEKLFF. Written as DNA, the CDR3 is TGTGCTAGTGGTACGGGACAGGGGTCTGAAAAACTGTTTTTT.

J is TRBJ2-7 and V is TRBV11-2; 9 bases agree with TRBD1. Unmatched junction bases numbered 3, after V lost 2 bases and J lost 4 bases. This CDR3 contains 14 residues. The germline CDR1 and CDR2 sequences are SGHAT and FQNNGV. CDR3 sequence: CASSLLQGAYEQYF. CDR3 bases: TGTGCCAGCAGCTTATTACAGGGGGCGTACGAGCAGTACTTC.

The gene calls are TRBV21-1 and TRBJ2-4; no DNA check was done on the table's D call, TRBD1. TRBV21-1 is a known pseudogene. CDR3 length equals 15 residues. The CDR3 sequence is CASSVFNRRSGIQYF. CDR3 coding DNA: TGTGCCAGCAGTGTATTTAACAGGAGATCGGGCATTCAGTACTTC.

This clone was picked up a small number of times. This rearrangement joins TRBV6-5 to TRBJ1-2; D is undetermined. The V end lost 6 bases, the J end lost 1 base, and 9 bases lay between the germline ends. Germline values: CDR1 MNHEY, CDR2 SVGAGI. The CDR3 is 13 residues long. The CDR3 nucleotides read TGTGCCAGCAGGTCGACTGGTAACTATGGCTACACCTTC. Protein product: CASRSTGNYGYTF.

The V gene is TRBV4-1, the J gene TRBJ2-7; 10 bases match TRBD2. The CDR3 has 16 residues. Trimming at V came to 4 bases and at J to 2 bases, leaving 8 bases not matched to a gene. CDR1 is MGHRA, CDR2 YSYEKL, per germline. CDR3 loop: CASSPSLTSGAYEQYF. The CDR3 nucleotides are TGCGCCAGCAGCCCCTCTCTCACTAGCGGGGCCTACGAGCAGTACTTC.

The chain links TRBV9 to TRBJ2-1; tentative D call: TRBD1 (5 bases). The CDR3 length is 14 residues. Trimming removed 5 bases at V and 4 bases at J, with 13 bases between. Germline loops: CDR1 SGDLS, CDR2 YYNGEE. The CDR3 here is CASRAGQGYNEQFF. The CDR3 coding sequence is TGTGCCAGCAGAGCCGGGCAGGGATACAATGAGCAGTTCTTC.

The chain combines TRBV24-1 with TRBJ2-3, with 8 bases lining up with TRBD2. The J segment lost 2 bases and the V segment lost 0 bases, leaving 3 bases of the junction unmatched. This CDR3 has 16 amino acids. Germline V lookup: CDR1 KGHDR, CDR2 SFDVKD. For the CDR3, the DNA is TGTGCCACCAGTGATTTGCGGCGGGGGGACACAGATACGCAGTATTTT. Protein sequence: CATSDLRRGDTDTQYF.

V usage is TRBV6-1 and J usage is TRBJ1-1; D not certain. The CDR3 has 13 residues. Trimming pared 7 bases from V and 6 bases from J, leaving 15 bases between. Germline lookup yields CDR1 MNHNS and CDR2 SASEGT. In nucleotides, the CDR3 is TGTGCCAGCACCCTTAAGAGAGTCGCTGAAGCTTTCTTT. Amino acid sequence: CASTLKRVAEAFF.

The J gene is TRBJ1-6, the V gene TRBV11-2, with D maybe TRBD1 (6 bases). V was pared by 5 bases and J by 6 bases, with 14 bases between. Germline loops: CDR1 SGHAT, CDR2 FQNNGV. This CDR3 is 15 amino acids long. The CDR3 DNA is TGTGCCAGCAGCAGGACCGGGACATTTAATTCACCCCTCCACTTT. The encoded protein is CASSRTGTFNSPLHF.

The chain uses TRBV6-5 and TRBJ2-7; 12 positions agree with TRBD1. Germline loops: CDR1 MNHEY, CDR2 SVGAGI. V shed 6 bases, J shed 5 bases, and the junction held 5 bases outside the gene matches. This CDR3 has 14 amino acids. CDR3 bases: TGTGCCAGCAGCCGGGACAGGGGGCTGAACGAGCAGTACGTC. It encodes CASSRDRGLNEQYV.

The genes are TRBV27 and TRBJ1-4; 7 positions agree with TRBD1. Germline assignment: CDR1 MNHEY and CDR2 SMNVEV (reference sequence). The CDR3 is 13 amino acids. Unmatched junction bases numbered 4, after V lost 4 bases and J lost 8 bases. For the CDR3, the DNA is TGTGCCAGCAGTTCTCGGGGACAGGAAAAACTGTTTTTT. Residues: CASSSRGQEKLFF.

The CDR3, as DNA: TGTGCCAGCAGTGATCAGGGGGCTAATGAAAAACTGTTTTTT. Protein: CASSDQGANEKLFF. The rearrangement uses TRBV25-1 and TRBJ1-4; TRBD1 matches at 7 bases. V shed 3 bases, J shed 3 bases, and the junction held 1 base outside the gene matches. Germline assignment: CDR1 MGHDK and CDR2 SYGVNS. This CDR3 is built from 14 residues.

The chain uses TRBV6-5 and TRBJ1-3; D is ambiguous. Germline V lookup: CDR1 MNHEY, CDR2 SVGAGI. V was trimmed by 2 bases and J by 6 bases, leaving 11 bases between them. The CDR3 contains 14 residues. The CDR3 protein is CASSYAGSQNTIYF. CDR3 coding DNA: TGTGCCAGCAGTTACGCCGGGTCTCAAAACACCATATATTTT.

The J gene is TRBJ2-5, the V gene TRBV24-1, with 7 bases identical to TRBD2. J lost 5 bases, V lost 7 bases, and 9 bases had no gene match. The length of the CDR3 is 14 residues. Germline V CDR1 and CDR2: KGHDR, SFDVKD. DNA of the CDR3: TGTGCCACCAGAAGCGGGGCCCCTGGGGAGACCCAGTACTTC. Its protein is CATRSGAPGETQYF.

CDR3 nucleotide sequence: TGTGCCAGCAGCGTAGGAGGGAACACCATATATTTT. Amino acids: CASSVGGNTIYF. This chain uses TRBV9 with TRBJ1-3; unclear D gene. V lost 0 bases to trimming and J lost 7 bases, with 5 bases between them. The CDR3 loop spans 12 amino acids. CDR1 is SGDLS, CDR2 YYNGEE, per germline.

The CDR3 here is CASRQLRTQGQPQHF. In DNA form, the CDR3 reads TGTGCCAGTAGGCAACTACGGACTCAGGGGCAGCCCCAGCATTTT. The genes are TRBV19 and TRBJ1-5, with D possibly matching TRBD1 (6 bases). Germline V lookup: CDR1 LNHDA, CDR2 SQIVND (reference sequence). Trimming removed 6 bases at V and 7 bases at J, with 19 bases between. The CDR3 totals 15 residues.

J is TRBJ1-4 and V is TRBV29-1; possible D gene TRBD1, 5 bases. Trimming took 4 bases from V and 5 from J, leaving 14 bases between them. Germline-derived CDR1 and CDR2 are SQVTM and ANQGSEA. The CDR3 loop spans 14 amino acids. In DNA form, the CDR3 reads TGCAGCGTTGGGATGAGAGCAGGGAATGAAAAACTGTTTTTT. It yields the protein CSVGMRAGNEKLFF.

Here the CDR3 DNA reads TGTGCCAGCAGCTTAGATCGGGCAGGGAATGGCTACACCTTC. This gives the protein CASSLDRAGNGYTF. The chain combines TRBV11-3 with TRBJ1-2, with TRBD1 as a possible D gene (5 bases). V lost 0 bases to trimming and J lost 6 bases, with 11 bases between them. Germline loops: CDR1 SGHNT, CDR2 YENEEA. The CDR3 spans 14 residues. Based on the CDR3 plus reference TRBV11-3 and TRBJ1-2, the full variable domain is EAGVVQSPRYKIIEKKQPVAFWCNPISGHNTLYWYLQNLGQGPELLIRYENEEAVDDSQLPKDRFSAERLKGVDSTLKIQPAELGDSAVYLCASSLDRAGNGYTFGSGTRLTVV.

V usage is TRBV4-1 and J usage is TRBJ1-5; D not resolved. V was clipped by 1 base and J by 7 bases, with 8 bases between them. This CDR3 is built from 13 residues. The germline V gene has CDR1 MGHRA and CDR2 YSYEKL. The CDR3 DNA is TGCGCCAGCAGCCAAGCTCGGGAGCAGCCCCAGCATTTT. As protein: CASSQAREQPQHF.

The CDR3 DNA sequence: TGTGCCAGCACCCCCAGGGGCGCAAGAGGGGAAAAACTGTTTTTT. Translation: CASTPRGARGEKLFF. The chain combines TRBV13 with TRBJ1-4; D is possibly TRBD1 (6 bases). This CDR3 has 15 residues. With 7 bases removed from V and 8 bases from J, the gap between germline ends came to 20 bases. CDR1 and CDR2 from the germline V gene are PRHDT and FYEKMQ (reference sequence).